This entry lists 8 T cell receptor beta chains sequenced from one sample in a study of cytomegalovirus exposure and HLA in healthy donors. Sequenced by immunoSEQ multiplex PCR; TCRdb stores in-frame clones only, minus some. The data contain around 150,000 clones, roughly nine tenths of them singletons. Input material: PBMCs. The source of these receptors is a man between 18 and 35 years old in good health and CMV-seropositive.

The V gene is TRBV7-9, the J gene TRBJ2-6, with D possibly being TRBD2 (5 bases). The CDR3 length is 18 residues. V was pared by 0 bases and J by 4 bases, with 16 bases between. From germline, CDR1 is SEHNR and CDR2 FQNEAQ (reference sequence). CDR3 coding DNA: TGTGCCAGCAGCTTAGCCCTTCGCGGGTCGGCCGGGGCCAACGTCCTGACTTTC. It translates to CASSLALRGSAGANVLTF.

V is TRBV27 and J is TRBJ2-1; 9 bases map to TRBD2. V dropped 2 bases and J dropped 7; count of bases not matched to a gene: 3. CDR1 is MNHEY, CDR2 SMNVEV, per germline (reference sequence). The CDR3 spans 14 residues. The CDR3 DNA follows: TGTGCCAGCAGTTTAGGTCTAGCGGGAAATGAGCAGTTCTTC. It yields the protein CASSLGLAGNEQFF.

This chain uses TRBV4-1 with TRBJ2-1, with 10 bases lining up with TRBD1. The ends lost 1 base at V and 6 bases at J; junction bases unmatched: 18. From germline, CDR1 is MGHRA and CDR2 YSYEKL. The CDR3 runs 20 residues. The CDR3 here is CASSQVPGQGFLAGLNEQFF. The CDR3 DNA follows: TGCGCCAGCAGCCAAGTTCCGGGACAGGGGTTTCTAGCGGGCCTCAATGAGCAGTTCTTC.

The gene calls are TRBV6-1 and TRBJ2-1; 9 bases fit TRBD2. Germline CDR1 and CDR2: MNHNS and SASEGT. Trimming cost V 10 bases and J 4 bases; bases outside gene matches: 8. The length of the CDR3 is 14 residues. CDR3 DNA sequence: TGTGCCACCTTAGCGGGAGCAGGATACAATGAGCAGTTCTTC. Amino acid sequence: CATLAGAGYNEQFF.

This clone was picked up one time. The gene calls are TRBV5-6 and TRBJ1-1; 9 bases align to TRBD1. The CDR3 runs 14 residues. Germline values: CDR1 SGHDT, CDR2 YYEEEE. Trimming took 4 bases from V and 3 from J; bases not matched to a gene: 4. The CDR3 nucleotides are TGTGCCAGCAGCCCCGGGACAGGGCACACTGAAGCTTTCTTT. The encoded protein is CASSPGTGHTEAFF.

The chain uses TRBV6-1 and TRBJ2-7, with 8 nucleotides matching TRBD1. The CDR3 length is 15 residues. V shed 7 bases and J 5 bases; nucleotides not matched to a gene: 13. Germline CDR1 is MNHNS and CDR2 is SASEGT. Here the CDR3 DNA reads TGTGCCAGCAACCACAATACAGGGGGATTCGACGAGCAGTACTTC. Translation: CASNHNTGGFDEQYF.

The chain carries TRBV6-1 and TRBJ1-5; D is possibly TRBD1 (6 bases). Per the germline V gene, CDR1 is MNHNS and CDR2 is SASEGT. The V and J ends lost 2 bases and 2 bases respectively, with 10 bases between them. This CDR3 spans 15 amino acids. The CDR3 DNA follows: TGTGCCAGCAGTGAAAGGGGGGGCGGCAATCAGCCCCAGCATTTT. It translates to CASSERGGGNQPQHF.

The chain is built from TRBV10-3 and TRBJ1-5; a possible D gene is TRBD1 (5 bases). V lost 0 bases to trimming and J lost 9 bases, with 9 bases between them. The CDR3 is 13 amino acids. Germline assignment: CDR1 ENHRY and CDR2 SYGVKD. In DNA form, the CDR3 reads TGTGCCATCAGTGAGTCGGGGCAGACGCCCCAGCATTTT. This translates into CAISESGQTPQHF.